These 11 T cell receptor beta chains share one sample of origin, sequenced in a study of identical twins (dated by TCRdb to the mid-2010s). The library was obtained by 5' RACE. Sequencing instrument: Illumina HiSeq 2000. The public reads were reprocessed in TCRdb via fastp at Q25 and MiXCR, keeping in-frame beta chains. Rows matching on CDR3 protein sequence are summarized as one entry with the most common DNA and genes. For this sample the table gives about 200,000 distinct CDR3 sequences, of which 15% to 20% were detected only once. The ten most abundant clones make up less than 45% of the sample. This same sample was also part of a study on T cells expressing NK-cell markers.

Sample: CD8+ T cells sorted from blood. These receptors all come from a woman between 18 and 30 years old in good health.

This clonotype was seen only a few times. This chain links TRBV30 with TRBJ2-1; 9 nucleotides match TRBD1. CDR3 size: 15 residues. V shed 0 bases, J shed 9 bases, and the junction held 9 bases outside the gene matches. Germline V gene data show CDR1 as GTSNPN and CDR2 as SVGIG (reference sequence). The CDR3 spells CAWSVGQGNFGEQFF. CDR3 bases: TGTGCCTGGAGTGTAGGACAGGGGAACTTCGGTGAGCAGTTCTTC.

The chain has TRBV6-1 and TRBJ2-4; D is ambiguous. CDR3 length: 13 residues. Germline V gene lookup returns CDR1 MNHNS and CDR2 SASEGT. The V end was cut by 5 bases, the J end by 8 bases, with 13 bases between. The CDR3 DNA is TGTGCCAGCAGTCCCAAGGGTATCGACATTCAGTACTTC. The encoded protein is CASSPKGIDIQYF.

This clonotype appeared a few times. The chain combines TRBV6-1 with TRBJ2-3, with 9 bases identical to TRBD1. J was trimmed by 3 bases and V by 7 bases; bases with no gene match: 8. Germline V CDR1 and CDR2: MNHNS, SASEGT. This CDR3 is 15 amino acids long. The CDR3 nucleotides read TGTGCCAGCAACACCGGGACAGGGTATACAGATACGCAGTATTTT. This sequence encodes CASNTGTGYTDTQYF.

There are a few counts of this clonotype. This chain connects TRBV12-3 or TRBV12-4 to TRBJ1-1, with D possibly matching TRBD1 (5 bases). The CDR3 spans 12 residues. Deletions cut 6 bases from V and 8 bases from J, with 13 bases between. In nucleotides, the CDR3 is TGTGCCAGCAGCTACTGGGGGACGGAAGCTTTCTTT. Its protein product is CASSYWGTEAFF.

The V call is TRBV27, the J call TRBJ2-7; 10 bases are a match to TRBD2. This CDR3 region has 16 residues. Germline V lookup: CDR1 MNHEY, CDR2 SMNVEV (reference sequence). The trim removed 2 bases at V and 0 bases at J, leaving 4 bases unmatched. This chain's CDR3 is CASSLGTSASSYEQYF. The DNA of the CDR3 is TGTGCCAGCAGTTTAGGGACTAGCGCAAGCTCCTACGAGCAGTACTTC.

The chain has TRBV12-3 or TRBV12-4 and TRBJ2-2, with D possibly TRBD2 on 5 matching bases. The CDR3 has 16 amino acids. The V end lost 6 bases, the J end lost 2 bases, and 16 bases lay between the germline ends. The CDR3 spells CASRSGYRGNTGELFF. The CDR3 nucleotides are TGTGCCAGCAGGTCCGGGTATCGGGGAAACACCGGGGAGCTGTTTTTT.

This clonotype has just a few counts. The chain has TRBV7-9 and TRBJ2-7; D remains unclear. Germline V lookup: CDR1 SEHNR, CDR2 FQNEAQ (reference sequence). Trimming pared 5 bases from V and 9 bases from J, leaving 11 bases between. This CDR3 has 11 amino acids. The DNA for the CDR3 is TGTGCCAGCAGCCTCTCCCTCGGGCAGTACTTC. The encoded protein is CASSLSLGQYF. Variable domain in full (rest from reference TRBV7-9 and TRBJ2-7): DTGVSQNPRHKITKRGQNVTFRCDPISEHNRLYWYRQTLGQGPEFLTYFQNEAQLEKSRLLSDRFSAERPKGSFSTLEIQRTEQGDSAMYLCASSLSLGQYFGPGTRLTVT.

The J gene is TRBJ2-1, the V gene TRBV20-1; 7 bases line up with TRBD2. V lost 3 bases to trimming and J lost 5 bases; unmatched junction nucleotides: 7. This CDR3 is built from 14 residues. In germline, CDR1 is DFQATT, CDR2 SNEGSKA (reference sequence). The CDR3 region is CSASTTSVHNEQFF. The CDR3 coding sequence is TGCAGTGCTAGTACCACTAGCGTGCACAATGAGCAGTTCTTC.

This chain joins TRBV27 and TRBJ2-7; perhaps TRBD1 as D (7 bases). The germline V and J ends were trimmed by 6 bases and 3 bases, with 18 bases remaining between them. CDR3 length: 15 residues. Per the germline V gene, CDR1 is MNHEY and CDR2 is SMNVEV (reference sequence). For the CDR3, the DNA is TGTGCCAGCAGGGAGACCGCGGGACAGAGCTACGAGCAGTACTTC. Amino acids: CASRETAGQSYEQYF.

CDR3 region: CASSYRGGQQTQYF. The DNA of the CDR3 is TGTGCCAGCAGCTATCGGGGAGGACAACAGACCCAGTACTTC. The rearrangement joins TRBV9 to TRBJ2-5; D perhaps matches TRBD2 (6 bases). The V and J ends lost 4 bases and 6 bases respectively, with 16 bases between them. Germline CDR1 is SGDLS and CDR2 is YYNGEE. There are 14 residues in the CDR3. The full variable domain, in which reference TRBV9 and TRBJ2-5 provide the parts outside the CDR3, is DSGVTQTPKHLITATGQRVTLRCSPRSGDLSVYWYQQSLDQGLQFLIQYYNGEERAKGNILERFSAQQFPDLHSELNLSSLELGDSALYFCASSYRGGQQTQYFGPGTRLLVL.

This clonotype was seen a handful of times. For the CDR3, the DNA is TGTGCCAGCAGTTTATCGGGCAGGGCGGAGCCCCAGCATTTT. Its protein is CASSLSGRAEPQHF. This sequence joins TRBV27 and TRBJ1-5; maybe TRBD1 (5 bases). Per the germline V gene, CDR1 is MNHEY and CDR2 is SMNVEV (reference sequence). V lost 0 bases and J 8 bases, leaving 11 bases between the germline ends. The CDR3 extends over 14 amino acids.